One sample yielded the 26 T cell receptor beta chains listed below, sequenced in a study of graft-versus-host responses after intestinal transplantation. Antigens for these TCRs are unknown. Repertoires were generated with immunoSEQ multiplex PCR, while TCRdb's copy carries only in-frame clones and drops some. The table shows some 100,000 clones, with approximately 92% occurring only once. Sequenced material: unstimulated CD8+ T cells sorted from spleen or lymph node cells, taken before transplant. The receptors stem from a human donor who was the organ donor for an intestinal transplant.

The chain links TRBV5-4 to TRBJ2-7, with 7 bases identical to TRBD1. There are 12 residues in the CDR3. Germline lookup yields CDR1 SGHNT and CDR2 YYREEE (reference sequence). J was trimmed by 5 bases and V by 3 bases; bases with no gene match: 2. CDR3 coding DNA: TGTGCCAGCAGCTCACAGGGGAACGAGCAGTACTTC. Translation: CASSSQGNEQYF. Drawing the rest from reference TRBV5-4 and TRBJ2-7, the complete variable domain is ETGVTQSPTHLIKTRGQQVTLRCSSQSGHNTVSWYQQALGQGPQFIFQYYREEENGRGNFPPRFSGLQFPNYSSELNVNALELDDSALYLCASSSQGNEQYFGPGTRLTVT.

The rearrangement links TRBV5-4 to TRBJ1-2; maybe TRBD1 (6 bases). This CDR3 spans 13 amino acids. The V and J ends lost 2 bases and 8 bases respectively, with 13 bases between them. Germline CDR1 reads SGHNT; CDR2 reads YYREEE (reference sequence). The CDR3 region has the DNA TGTGCCAGCAGCTTAAGGGACATGGAAGGCTACACCTTC. Protein product: CASSLRDMEGYTF.

This chain uses TRBV2 with TRBJ2-5, with TRBD2 identical over 7 bases. The CDR3 runs 14 residues. J gave up 4 bases and V 1 base, and 3 bases lay outside the gene matches. Germline values: CDR1 SNHLY, CDR2 FYNNEI. Here the CDR3 reads CASSEGGGRETQYF. The DNA for the CDR3 is TGTGCCAGCAGTGAAGGGGGGGGGAGAGAGACCCAGTACTTC.

The rearrangement uses TRBV29-1 and TRBJ2-7; 9 bases align to TRBD2. Losses at the gene ends were 0 bases for V and 0 bases for J; bases not matched to a gene: 15. CDR1 SQVTM and CDR2 ANQGSEA come from the germline V gene. The CDR3 consists of 19 residues. CDR3 nucleotide sequence: TGCAGCGTTGAAGAAATAGATAGCGGGGGCCCCGCTCCCTCCTACGAGCAGTACTTC. Its protein product is CSVEEIDSGGPAPSYEQYF.

V and J are TRBV6-5 and TRBJ1-5; D uncertain. The germline V and J ends were trimmed by 0 bases and 5 bases, with 5 bases remaining between them. Germline V gene data show CDR1 as MNHEY and CDR2 as SVGAGI. The CDR3 consists of 13 residues. The DNA for the CDR3 is TGTGCCAGCAGTTACTCGAGTTATCAGCCCCAGCATTTT. Its translation is CASSYSSYQPQHF.

The chain employs TRBV28 and TRBJ2-1; 10 positions match TRBD1. CDR1 MDHEN and CDR2 SYDVKM come from the germline V gene. The CDR3 is 13 amino acids. V gave up 10 bases and J gave up 5 bases; unmatched junction bases: 5. CDR3 in amino acids: CATGDRGHNEQFF. The CDR3 DNA follows: TGTGCCACCGGGGACAGGGGCCACAATGAGCAGTTCTTC.

The genes are TRBV6-5 and TRBJ1-2, with D tentatively TRBD1 (6 bases). CDR3 length: 14 amino acids. CDR1 and CDR2 (germline): MNHEY, SVGAGI. V lost 5 bases and J lost 5, with 15 bases in between. CDR3 DNA: TGTGCCAGCAGTCCTGAACAGGGAGTGTATGGCTACACCTTC. Its protein product is CASSPEQGVYGYTF.

The chain joins TRBV28 to TRBJ1-5; D is perhaps TRBD1 (5 bases). The CDR3 has 17 amino acids. V was trimmed by 2 bases and J by 2 bases, leaving 16 bases between them. Germline loops: CDR1 MDHEN, CDR2 SYDVKM. The CDR3 DNA sequence: TGTGCCAGCAGTTTAGGGGGGGGGAGGGCCCGCAATCAGCCCCAGCATTTT. Its protein product is CASSLGGGRARNQPQHF.

The chain recombines TRBV7-4 with TRBJ1-5; 8 bases map to TRBD1. CDR3 size: 16 residues. Germline V CDR1 and CDR2: SGHVT, SQSDAQ. V was pared by 5 bases and J by 1 base, with 7 bases of the junction left unmatched. The CDR3 DNA is TGTGCCAGCAGCGGATGGACAGGGAGAAGCAATCAGCCCCAGCATTTT. Translation: CASSGWTGRSNQPQHF. Complete variable domain (other parts from reference TRBV7-4 and TRBJ1-5): GAGVSQSPRYKVAKRGRDVALRCDSISGHVTLYWYRQTLGQGSEVLTYSQSDAQRDKSGRPSGRFSAERPERSVSTLKIQRTEQGDSAVYLCASSGWTGRSNQPQHFGDGTRLSIL.

The rearrangement joins TRBV10-1 to TRBJ1-3; D is perhaps TRBD1 (6 bases). The germline V and J ends were trimmed by 7 bases and 0 bases, with 13 bases remaining between them. Germline V gene lookup returns CDR1 WNHNN and CDR2 SYGVQD (reference sequence). This CDR3 region has 15 residues. CDR3 loop: CASTEQQGSGNTIYF. Written as DNA, the CDR3 is TGCGCCAGCACTGAACAACAGGGCTCTGGAAACACCATATATTTT.

The rearrangement links TRBV2 to TRBJ2-2; 7 bases line up with TRBD2. The CDR3 runs to 15 residues. V was pared by 4 bases and J by 4 bases, with 6 bases of the junction left unmatched. The germline V gene has CDR1 SNHLY and CDR2 FYNNEI. The DNA of the CDR3 is TGTGCCAGCAGTGGGGGCAGCGGGACCACCGGGGAGCTGTTTTTT. Protein: CASSGGSGTTGELFF.

The chain combines TRBV7-8 with TRBJ1-2; 12 bases are a match to TRBD1. Germline V gene data show CDR1 as SGHVS and CDR2 as FQNEAQ. The CDR3 runs 17 residues. V shed 5 bases, J shed 8 bases, and the junction held 15 bases outside the gene matches. The CDR3 DNA follows: TGTGCCAGCAGCCCAACGAGTGGGACAGGGGGCCTAGAGGGCTACACCTTC. Translating it yields CASSPTSGTGGLEGYTF.

The CDR3 DNA reads as TGTGCCTGGAGTGTTTCTGGGGAGCTGTTTTTT. Its protein product is CAWSVSGELFF. The rearrangement joins TRBV30 to TRBJ2-2; D gene ambiguous. The V and J ends lost 0 bases and 8 bases respectively, with 4 bases between them. Germline assignment: CDR1 GTSNPN and CDR2 SVGIG (reference sequence). The CDR3 has 11 residues.

V gene TRBV27 combines with J gene TRBJ1-2, with unresolved D. Germline V gene data show CDR1 as MNHEY and CDR2 as SMNVEV (reference sequence). Trimming pared 2 bases from V and 8 bases from J, leaving 18 bases between. This CDR3 comprises 15 residues. The CDR3 coding sequence is TGTGCCAGCAGTTTAAATCCCCGACCGACTATGGGCTACACCTTC. Translation: CASSLNPRPTMGYTF.

This rearrangement joins TRBV19 to TRBJ2-7, with 9 bases aligning to TRBD1. V was pared by 10 bases and J by 2 bases, with 6 bases of the junction left unmatched. The V gene's germline CDR1 is LNHDA and CDR2 SQIVND (reference sequence). The CDR3 consists of 13 residues. In nucleotides, the CDR3 is TGTGCCACCGGACAGGGGAGCACCTACGAGCAGTACTTC. It is translated as CATGQGSTYEQYF.

This chain uses TRBV19 with TRBJ2-1; TRBD1 matches 7 bases. V shed 8 bases, J shed 2 bases, and the junction held 15 bases outside the gene matches. Per the germline V gene, CDR1 is LNHDA and CDR2 is SQIVND (reference sequence). This CDR3 has 17 residues. This CDR3 reads CASGDEGGVYPYNEQFF. The CDR3 bases are TGTGCCAGTGGAGACGAAGGGGGCGTGTACCCCTACAATGAGCAGTTCTTC.

The chain employs TRBV2 and TRBJ2-7; the match to TRBD2 covers 8 bases. The CDR3 is 16 amino acids. Germline V gene lookup returns CDR1 SNHLY and CDR2 FYNNEI. V was clipped by 8 bases and J by 2 bases; unmatched bases: 14. The CDR3 DNA reads as TGTGCCAGCCATAATCCAAATATAGCGGGAACCTACGAGCAGTACTTC. Translation: CASHNPNIAGTYEQYF.

This clone was counted once. CDR3 residues: CASSSGTSGRGTQYF. The CDR3 DNA sequence: TGTGCCAGCAGTTCCGGGACTAGCGGGAGGGGGACCCAGTACTTC. The chain couples TRBV27 to TRBJ2-5; 16 bases fit TRBD2. V lost 4 bases to trimming and J lost 7 bases; unmatched junction nucleotides: 3. Germline CDR1 MNHEY, CDR2 SMNVEV (reference sequence). The CDR3 runs 15 residues.

The chain uses TRBV14 and TRBJ1-2, with D unclear. CDR3 length equals 15 residues. From germline, CDR1 is SGHDN and CDR2 FVKESK. V lost 2 bases and J 2 bases, leaving 12 bases between the germline ends. The CDR3 protein is CASSQIGEENYGYTF. The CDR3 nucleotides read TGTGCCAGCAGCCAAATCGGGGAAGAGAACTATGGCTACACCTTC.

CDR3 bases: TGTGCCAGCAGTCCGGGAGAGGGAGATGAGCAGTTCTTC. It yields the protein CASSPGEGDEQFF. The chain links TRBV28 to TRBJ2-1; D may be TRBD2 (6 bases). The ends were cut back, 5 bases at V and 8 bases at J, with 13 bases in the middle. Germline assignment: CDR1 MDHEN and CDR2 SYDVKM. The CDR3 contains 13 residues.

The chain recombines TRBV19 with TRBJ2-1; 9 nucleotides match TRBD2. Trimming took 5 bases from V and 8 from J; bases not matched to a gene: 7. This CDR3 contains 14 residues. CDR1 and CDR2 from the germline V gene are LNHDA and SQIVND (reference sequence). The CDR3 spells CASSPTTSGYEQFF. In DNA, the CDR3 is TGTGCCAGTAGTCCAACGACTAGCGGCTATGAGCAGTTCTTC. Full variable domain (outside the CDR3, taken from reference TRBV19 and TRBJ2-1): DGGITQSPKYLFRKEGQNVTLSCEQNLNHDAMYWYRQDPGQGLRLIYYSQIVNDFQKGDIAEGYSVSREKKESFPLTVTSAQKNPTAFYLCASSPTTSGYEQFFGPGTRLTVL.

This rearrangement joins TRBV7-9 to TRBJ2-2; 8 bases align to TRBD1. Germline assignment: CDR1 SEHNR and CDR2 FQNEAQ (reference sequence). Trimming cost V 0 bases and J 6 bases; bases outside gene matches: 12. The CDR3 extends over 18 amino acids. CDR3 in amino acids: CASSLAVARTGFSGELFF. CDR3 sequence (DNA): TGTGCCAGCAGCTTAGCTGTCGCCCGGACAGGGTTTTCCGGGGAGCTGTTTTTT.

This chain joins TRBV6-4 and TRBJ1-5; D remains ambiguous. Germline V lookup: CDR1 MRHNA, CDR2 SNTAGT. V was clipped by 6 bases and J by 3 bases, with 9 bases between them. This CDR3 spans 13 amino acids. In nucleotides, the CDR3 is TGTGCCAGCAGCCCGGAGACCAATCAGCCCCAGCATTTT. Translating it yields CASSPETNQPQHF.

The chain couples TRBV7-6 to TRBJ1-1, with 7 bases aligning to TRBD1. The germline V gene has CDR1 SGHVS and CDR2 FNYEAQ. This CDR3 has 16 residues. J was trimmed by 11 bases and V by 1 base; bases with no gene match: 16. This chain's CDR3 is CASSLGPYRGAPLAFF. The CDR3 nucleotides are TGTGCCAGCAGCTTAGGACCCTACAGGGGTGCACCTCTCGCTTTCTTT.

The chain links TRBV11-2 to TRBJ2-7, with D possibly being TRBD1 (6 bases). Trimming removed 1 base at V and 3 bases at J, with 13 bases between. CDR3 length: 15 residues. Germline CDR1 is SGHAT and CDR2 is FQNNGV. CDR3 DNA: TGTGCCAGCAGCTTAGTAACAGGGCAAGACTACGAGCAGTACTTC. Its translation: CASSLVTGQDYEQYF. The whole variable domain, remainder taken from reference TRBV11-2 and TRBJ2-7, is EAGVAQSPRYKIIEKRQSVAFWCNPISGHATLYWYQQILGQGPKLLIQFQNNGVVDDSQLPKDRFSAERLKGVDSTLKIQPAKLEDSAVYLCASSLVTGQDYEQYFGPGTRLTVT.

The count of this clone is one. The CDR3 loop is CASGGDSRLHYEQYF. In DNA form, the CDR3 reads TGCGCCAGCGGTGGGGACAGCCGCCTCCACTACGAGCAGTACTTC. The genes are TRBV5-1 and TRBJ2-7; 7 bases are a match to TRBD1. From germline, CDR1 is SGHRS and CDR2 YFSETQ. The CDR3 runs 15 residues. Unmatched junction bases numbered 13, after V lost 7 bases and J lost 3 bases.